A selection of T cell receptor beta chains follows, all from one sample in a study of blood T cell repertoires in COVID-19. This table comes from immunoSEQ multiplex PCR, and its TCRdb copy is limited to in-frame clones, with some not included. The table has about 270,000 clones, roughly nine tenths seen once. The sequenced sample consisted of PBMCs or T cells enriched from blood (not recorded which). These receptors all come from a woman aged 18-35 years who had recovered from COVID-19. CDR3s include the opening cysteine and the closing phenylalanine or tryptophan. The order of the fields is clone size, V gene, J gene, CDR3 protein. Where a row states a size, it is once, few, many or the class of an expanded clone; other rows omit it.

>NA|TRBV2|TRBJ1-2
CARETGEYGYTF
>NA|TRBV2|TRBJ2-7
CASFISRAGAPKHEQYF
>NA|TRBV27|TRBJ2-1
CASSSQNVLAGGLNEQFF
>NA|TRBV3-1/TRBV3-2|TRBJ2-2
CASSHTSGNTGELFF
>NA|TRBV27|TRBJ2-2
CASSRLAVHNTGELFF
>NA|TRBV6-5|TRBJ2-1
CASSPGTGSPKEQFF
>few|TRBV9|TRBJ1-2
CASSVITGGDYGYTF
>NA|TRBV7-2|TRBJ1-5
CASSSVRGSNQPQHF
>NA|TRBV30|TRBJ1-4
CAWRNRPNEKLFF
>NA|TRBV5-1|TRBJ1-2
CASSLTGLSNYGYTF
>few|TRBV28|TRBJ2-7
CASSSRFRGLTYEQYF
>NA|TRBV2|TRBJ2-1
CASSASRGGYNEQFF
>NA|TRBV28|TRBJ1-6
CASRRTGGNSPLHF
>NA|TRBV30|TRBJ2-3
CAWKAGGGRTDTQYF
>NA|TRBV19|TRBJ2-1
CASSGGAINEQFF
>NA|TRBV9|TRBJ2-1
CASSVATGSSSYNEQFF
>NA|TRBV14|TRBJ1-6
CASTRTGANNSPLHF
>NA|TRBV4-1|TRBJ1-5
CASSQISRGDQPQHF
>NA|TRBV5-6|TRBJ1-2
CASAPGQGTAGYTF
>NA|TRBV18|TRBJ2-3
CASSPSGTDTQYF
>once|TRBV5-6|TRBJ1-5
CASSLTNTGNQPQHF
>NA|TRBV14|TRBJ1-2
CASSEGQAFYGYTF
>once|TRBV7-2|TRBJ1-2
CASSLRPGLHYGYTF
>NA|TRBV6-5|TRBJ2-2
CASSYSRRNTGELFF
>NA|TRBV6-5|TRBJ2-5
CASRSLGTIKETQYF
>NA|TRBV6-5|TRBJ1-2
CASSSGSGGGYTF
>few|TRBV19|TRBJ1-1
CASSRDRGVTEAFF
>NA|TRBV9|TRBJ1-2
CASSGETGVHYGYTF
>NA|TRBV13|TRBJ1-1
CASRPTNAGGGNTEAFF
>many|TRBV6-4|TRBJ2-1
CASSDSSGGANEQFF
>NA|TRBV6-2/TRBV6-3|TRBJ2-5
CASSYQPSRETQYF
>NA|TRBV5-1|TRBJ2-5
CASSLGLAVGETQYF
>NA|TRBV5-1|TRBJ1-1
CASRQGENTEAFF
>NA|TRBV27|TRBJ1-1
CASSPHPLSGGDTEAFF
>NA|TRBV9|TRBJ2-4
CASSPSGGLAKNIQYF
>NA|TRBV12-3/TRBV12-4|TRBJ1-4
CASSYSNEKLFF
>NA|TRBV2|TRBJ2-7
CASRGGLSYEQYF
>NA|TRBV3-1/TRBV3-2|TRBJ2-2
CASSQGRGIGGELFF
>NA|TRBV7-9|TRBJ1-1
CASSLVTGAFF
>medium-sized|TRBV3-1/TRBV3-2|TRBJ2-1
CASSQGLADSYNEQFF
>NA|TRBV7-9|TRBJ1-2
CASTDEWASSNYGYTF
>once|TRBV19|TRBJ2-3
CASSITAADTQYF
>NA|TRBV14|TRBJ2-1
CASSAIAGAYNEQFF
>NA|TRBV6-5|TRBJ1-2
CASRIQGQYGYTF